In its sample, the clone carrying this T cell receptor beta chain was seen once. What it binds is unknown. The data belong to a study of beta chain features in type 1 diabetes. The wider study: Cell yields, gender and age were comparable in patients and healthy donors.

Study-level results: Patients showed naive, central memory and Treg TCRB repertoires that appeared more similar than those of healthy donors. Patients with Type 1 diabetes showed moderately but significantly shorter TCRB CDR3s in all four CD4+ subsets.

The entirety of the isolated RNA underwent reverse transcription, so expressed TCRB transcripts were sequenced. Here immunoSEQ multiplex PCR was the method, and the copy in TCRdb shows in-frame clones only, minus some. The data contain about half a million clones, around 28% of them singletons. The CDR3 length is 13 residues. CDR1 MNHEY and CDR2 SVGAGI come from the germline V gene. V lost 8 bases to trimming and J lost 5 bases, with 16 bases between them. This receptor was obtained from a man between 18 and 29 years old in good health. The genes are TRBV6-5 and TRBJ2-7, with D unresolved. The sequenced sample consisted of naive CD4+ T cells from blood. The CDR3 DNA is TGTGCCAGCCCCCTCCACTCCTCAGACGAGCAGTACTTC. Translated, it gives CASPLHSSDEQYF.